The clone carrying this T cell receptor beta chain was seen more than once but under ten times. Its target is not known. Sequencing was performed with immunoSEQ multiplex PCR; in TCRdb, only in-frame clones are kept and a portion is missing. The repertoire holds 25,000 to 35,000 clones, with around 90% as singletons. CDR1 and CDR2 from the germline V gene are MDHEN and SYDVKM. V was shortened by 5 bases and J by 1 base, with 17 bases between the two germline ends. The CDR3 is 16 amino acids. This sample is part of a study of lymphopenia after photon versus proton radiotherapy. Study-level results: Survival link was tested only in deceased patients; proton benefit remains a possibility. Post-nadir TCR diversity decline inversely tracked overall survival among those who died.

This chain joins TRBV28 and TRBJ1-1; no clear D gene. Material: peripheral blood, obtained from a patient treated with photon-based radiotherapy. The TCR was taken from a woman in her forties or fifties with pancreatic cancer. CDR3 residues: CASSPEVGKANTEAFF. CDR3 in DNA: TGTGCCAGCAGTCCAGAGGTCGGCAAGGCGAACACTGAAGCTTTCTTT.